This T cell receptor beta chain was captured by sequencing in a study of Tregs in tolerant kidney transplant recipients. About the study: Recipients received nonmyeloablative bone marrow transplants from related graft donors, with transient mixed chimerism.

Repertoires were generated with immunoSEQ multiplex PCR, while TCRdb's copy carries only in-frame clones and drops some. The sample has approximately 100,000 clones, 93% seen once. Germline values: CDR1 MGHDK, CDR2 SYGVNS. The CDR3 has 14 amino acids. The germline V and J ends were trimmed by 4 bases and 4 bases, with 13 bases remaining between them. The chain uses TRBV25-1 and TRBJ1-2, with D maybe TRBD1 (6 bases). Sample: CD4+ T cells from blood, taken before the transplant. This receptor was identified in a human donor who received a combined kidney and bone marrow transplant. CDR3 region: CASSGARQAYGYTF. For the CDR3, the DNA is TGTGCCAGCAGTGGGGCGAGACAGGCCTATGGCTACACCTTC.